This T cell receptor (beta chain) was captured by sequencing in a study of T cell responses to AZD1222 COVID-19 vaccine. Overall study context: Second doses were pooled across both intervals (about 4 or about 12 weeks). Overall study results and limits: CD4 TCRs linked to vaccination spanned spike, dominating at 160-218 and 743-854. Targets within unmutated variant regions were reportedly found for nearly half of spike-specific TCRs. Females made up more of the donors, who were largely white British, and clonal diversity may have come out too low.

Measured with immunoSEQ multiplex PCR; TCRdb has only the in-frame clones, and not every one. In the table there are 85,000 to 90,000 clones, 70% to 90% of which are singletons. In regard to this clone: The antigen is not known.

Trimming at V came to 4 bases and at J to 11 bases, leaving 1 base not matched to a gene. The CDR3 contains 11 residues. Germline-derived CDR1 and CDR2 are MGHRA and YSYEKL. The specimen was peripheral blood, collected on day 0 of AZD1222 vaccination. The origin of this receptor is an adult in good health. The V gene is TRBV4-1, the J gene TRBJ1-1; 10 bases are a match to TRBD1. Written as DNA, the CDR3 is TGCGCCAGCAGCCGGGACAGGGGCGCTTTCTTT. This codes for CASSRDRGAFF.